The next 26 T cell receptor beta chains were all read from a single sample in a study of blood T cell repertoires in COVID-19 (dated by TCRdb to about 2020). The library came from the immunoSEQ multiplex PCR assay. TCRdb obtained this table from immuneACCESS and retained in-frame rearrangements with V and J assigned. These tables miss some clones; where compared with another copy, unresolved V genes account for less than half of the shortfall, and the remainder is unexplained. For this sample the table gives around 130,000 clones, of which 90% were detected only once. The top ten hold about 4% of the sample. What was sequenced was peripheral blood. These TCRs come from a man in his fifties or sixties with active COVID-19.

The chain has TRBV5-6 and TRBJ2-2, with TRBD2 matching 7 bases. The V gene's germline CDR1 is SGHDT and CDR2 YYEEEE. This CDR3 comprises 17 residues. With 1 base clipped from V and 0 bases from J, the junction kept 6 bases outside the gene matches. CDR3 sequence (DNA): TGTGCCAGCAGCTTGAGGGCTAGCGGTACGAACACCGGGGAGCTGTTTTTT. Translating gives CASSLRASGTNTGELFF. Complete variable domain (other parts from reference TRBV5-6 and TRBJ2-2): DAGVTQSPTHLIKTRGQQVTLRCSPKSGHDTVSWYQQALGQGPQFIFQYYEEEERQRGNFPDRFSGHQFPNYSSELNVNALLLGDSALYLCASSLRASGTNTGELFFGEGSRLTVL.

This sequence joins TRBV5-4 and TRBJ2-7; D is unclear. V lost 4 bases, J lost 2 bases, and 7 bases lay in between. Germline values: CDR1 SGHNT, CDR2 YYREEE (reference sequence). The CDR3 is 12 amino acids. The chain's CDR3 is CASSRDTYEQYF. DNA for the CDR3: TGTGCCAGCAGCCGAGATACCTACGAGCAGTACTTC.

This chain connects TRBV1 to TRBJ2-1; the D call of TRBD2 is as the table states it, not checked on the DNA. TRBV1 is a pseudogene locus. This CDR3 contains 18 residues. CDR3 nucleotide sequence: TGCACCAGCAGCCAAGGTGGGACTGCTATCGAGTGGAATAATGAGCAGTTCTTC. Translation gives CTSSQGGTAIEWNNEQFF.

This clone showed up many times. CDR3 in DNA: TGTGCCAGCAGCTTCGGGCTAGCGGGAGGGATCTCCTACAATGAGCAGTTCTTC. This codes for CASSFGLAGGISYNEQFF. The chain combines TRBV5-4 with TRBJ2-1, with 12 bases matching TRBD2. Germline CDR1 is SGHNT and CDR2 is YYREEE (reference sequence). The CDR3 is made up of 18 amino acids. After removal of 2 bases from V and 0 bases from J, the junction contained 6 bases not matched to a gene. Full variable domain (remainder filled in from reference TRBV5-4 and TRBJ2-1): ETGVTQSPTHLIKTRGQQVTLRCSSQSGHNTVSWYQQALGQGPQFIFQYYREEENGRGNFPPRFSGLQFPNYSSELNVNALELDDSALYLCASSFGLAGGISYNEQFFGPGTRLTVL.

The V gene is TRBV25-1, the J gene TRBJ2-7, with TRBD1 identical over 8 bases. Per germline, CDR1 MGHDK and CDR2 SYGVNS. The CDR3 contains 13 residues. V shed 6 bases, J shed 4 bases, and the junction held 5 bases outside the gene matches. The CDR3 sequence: CASRAGTGYEQYF. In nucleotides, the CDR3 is TGTGCCAGCAGGGCCGGGACAGGTTACGAGCAGTACTTC.

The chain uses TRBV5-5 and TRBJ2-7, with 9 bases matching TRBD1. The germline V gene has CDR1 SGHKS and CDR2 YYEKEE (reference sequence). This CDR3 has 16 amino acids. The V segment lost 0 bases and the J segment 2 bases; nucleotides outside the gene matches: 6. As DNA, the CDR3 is TGTGCCAGCAGCTTGGGGGGGACAGGGACGCCCTACGAGCAGTACGTC. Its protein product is CASSLGGTGTPYEQYV.

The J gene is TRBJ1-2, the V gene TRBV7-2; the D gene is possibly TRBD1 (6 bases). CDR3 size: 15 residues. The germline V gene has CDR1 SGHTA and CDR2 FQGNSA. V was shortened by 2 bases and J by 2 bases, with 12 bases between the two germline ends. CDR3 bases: TGTGCCAGCAGCTTACTCGGACAGACGAACTATGGCTACACCTTC. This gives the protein CASSLLGQTNYGYTF.

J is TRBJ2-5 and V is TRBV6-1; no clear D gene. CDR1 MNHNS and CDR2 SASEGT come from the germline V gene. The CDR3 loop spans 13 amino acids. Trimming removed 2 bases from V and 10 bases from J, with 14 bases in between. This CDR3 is CASSENFERVQYF. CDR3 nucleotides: TGTGCCAGCAGTGAAAACTTCGAACGGGTCCAGTACTTC.

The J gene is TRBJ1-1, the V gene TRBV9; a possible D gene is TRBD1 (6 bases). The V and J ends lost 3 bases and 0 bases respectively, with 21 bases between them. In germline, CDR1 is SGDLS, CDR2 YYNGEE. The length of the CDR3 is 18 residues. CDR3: CASSAPGVDIWMNTEAFF. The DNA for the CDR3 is TGTGCCAGCAGCGCCCCAGGGGTCGACATCTGGATGAACACTGAAGCTTTCTTT. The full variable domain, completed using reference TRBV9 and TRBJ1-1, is DSGVTQTPKHLITATGQRVTLRCSPRSGDLSVYWYQQSLDQGLQFLIQYYNGEERAKGNILERFSAQQFPDLHSELNLSSLELGDSALYFCASSAPGVDIWMNTEAFFGQGTRLTVV.

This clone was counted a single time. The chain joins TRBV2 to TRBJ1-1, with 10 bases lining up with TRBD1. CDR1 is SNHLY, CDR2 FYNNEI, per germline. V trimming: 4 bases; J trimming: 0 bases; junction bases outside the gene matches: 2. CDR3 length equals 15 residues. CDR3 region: CASSADRGVNTEAFF. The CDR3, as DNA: TGTGCCAGCAGTGCGGACAGGGGGGTGAACACTGAAGCTTTCTTT.

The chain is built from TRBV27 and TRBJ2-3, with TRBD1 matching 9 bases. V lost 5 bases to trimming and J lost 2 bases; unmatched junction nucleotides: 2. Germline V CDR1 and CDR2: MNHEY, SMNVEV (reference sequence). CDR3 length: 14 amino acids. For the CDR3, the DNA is TGTGCCAGCAGTCGGGACAGGGTCACAGATACGCAGTATTTT. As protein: CASSRDRVTDTQYF.

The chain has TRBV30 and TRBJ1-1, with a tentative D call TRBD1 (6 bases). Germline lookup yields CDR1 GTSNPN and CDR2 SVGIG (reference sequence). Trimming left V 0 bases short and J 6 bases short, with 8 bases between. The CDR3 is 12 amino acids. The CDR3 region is CAWSVPGAEAFF. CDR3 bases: TGTGCCTGGAGTGTACCAGGGGCTGAAGCTTTCTTT.

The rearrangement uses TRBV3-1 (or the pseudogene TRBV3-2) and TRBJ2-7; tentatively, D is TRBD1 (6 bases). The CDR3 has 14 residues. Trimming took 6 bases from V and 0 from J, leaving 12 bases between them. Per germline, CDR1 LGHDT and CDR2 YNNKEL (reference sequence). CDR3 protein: CASRLTGTSYEQYF. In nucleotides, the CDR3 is TGTGCCAGCAGACTTACAGGGACCTCCTACGAGCAGTACTTC.

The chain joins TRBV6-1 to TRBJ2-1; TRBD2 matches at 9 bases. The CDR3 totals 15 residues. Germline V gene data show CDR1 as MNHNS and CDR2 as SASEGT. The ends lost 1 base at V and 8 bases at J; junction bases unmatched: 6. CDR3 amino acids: CASSEESGGSYEQFF. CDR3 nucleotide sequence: TGTGCCAGCAGTGAAGAAAGCGGGGGGTCCTATGAGCAGTTCTTC.

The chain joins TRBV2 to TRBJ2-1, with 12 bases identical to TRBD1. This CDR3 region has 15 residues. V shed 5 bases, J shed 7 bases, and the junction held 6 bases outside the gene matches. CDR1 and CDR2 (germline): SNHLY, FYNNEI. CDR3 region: CASSRDRGRGNEQFF. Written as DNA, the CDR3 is TGTGCCAGCAGTAGGGACAGGGGGCGAGGGAATGAGCAGTTCTTC.

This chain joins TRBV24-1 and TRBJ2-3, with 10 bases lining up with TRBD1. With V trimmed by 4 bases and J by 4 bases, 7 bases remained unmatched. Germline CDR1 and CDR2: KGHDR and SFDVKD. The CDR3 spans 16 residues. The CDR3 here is CATSESTGGLADTQYF. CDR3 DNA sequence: TGTGCCACCAGTGAATCGACAGGGGGCTTAGCAGATACGCAGTATTTT.

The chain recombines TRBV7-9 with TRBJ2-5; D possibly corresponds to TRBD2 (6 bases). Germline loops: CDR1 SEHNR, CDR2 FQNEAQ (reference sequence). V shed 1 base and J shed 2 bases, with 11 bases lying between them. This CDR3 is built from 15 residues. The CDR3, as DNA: TGTGCCAGCAGCTTAGACGGGACTCGTCAAGAGACCCAGTACTTC. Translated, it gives CASSLDGTRQETQYF. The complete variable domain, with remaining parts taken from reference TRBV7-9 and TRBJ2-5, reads DTGVSQNPRHKITKRGQNVTFRCDPISEHNRLYWYRQTLGQGPEFLTYFQNEAQLEKSRLLSDRFSAERPKGSFSTLEIQRTEQGDSAMYLCASSLDGTRQETQYFGPGTRLLVL.

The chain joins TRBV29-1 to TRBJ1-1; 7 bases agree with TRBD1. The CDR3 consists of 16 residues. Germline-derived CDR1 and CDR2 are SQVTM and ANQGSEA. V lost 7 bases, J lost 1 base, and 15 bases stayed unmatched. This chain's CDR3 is CSALRGKTGRNTEAFF. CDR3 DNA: TGCAGCGCTTTGAGGGGGAAGACAGGGCGGAACACTGAAGCTTTCTTT.

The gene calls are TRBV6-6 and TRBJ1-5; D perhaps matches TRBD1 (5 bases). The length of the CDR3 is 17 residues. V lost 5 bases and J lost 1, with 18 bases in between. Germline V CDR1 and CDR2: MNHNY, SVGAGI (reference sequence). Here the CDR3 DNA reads TGTGCCAGCAGTCGAGGGGCACAGACCGGGAGCAATCAGCCCCAGCATTTT. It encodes CASSRGAQTGSNQPQHF.

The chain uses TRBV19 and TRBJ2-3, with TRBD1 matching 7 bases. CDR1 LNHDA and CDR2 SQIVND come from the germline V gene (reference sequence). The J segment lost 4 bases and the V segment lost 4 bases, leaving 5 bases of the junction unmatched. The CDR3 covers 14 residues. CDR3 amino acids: CASSSMGQPDTQYF. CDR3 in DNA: TGTGCCAGTAGTAGCATGGGACAGCCAGATACGCAGTATTTT.

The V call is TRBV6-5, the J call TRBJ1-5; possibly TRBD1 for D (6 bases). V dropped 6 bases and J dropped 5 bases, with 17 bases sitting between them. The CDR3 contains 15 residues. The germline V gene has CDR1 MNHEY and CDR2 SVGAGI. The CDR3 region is CASSLGQRSYQPQHF. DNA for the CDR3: TGTGCCAGCAGCCTAGGACAGAGAAGCTATCAGCCCCAGCATTTT.

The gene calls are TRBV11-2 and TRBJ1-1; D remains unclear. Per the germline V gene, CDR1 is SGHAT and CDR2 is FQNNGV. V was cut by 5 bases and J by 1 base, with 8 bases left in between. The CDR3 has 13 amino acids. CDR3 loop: CASSRGSNTEAFF. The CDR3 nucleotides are TGTGCCAGCAGCCGAGGATCGAACACTGAAGCTTTCTTT.

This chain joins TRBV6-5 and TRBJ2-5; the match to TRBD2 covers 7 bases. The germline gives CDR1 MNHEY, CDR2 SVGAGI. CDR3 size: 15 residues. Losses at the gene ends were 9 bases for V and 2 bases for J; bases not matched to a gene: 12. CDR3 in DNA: TGTGCCAGTCTGTGGGGCGGCGGGGGACAAGAGACCCAGTACTTC. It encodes CASLWGGGGQETQYF.

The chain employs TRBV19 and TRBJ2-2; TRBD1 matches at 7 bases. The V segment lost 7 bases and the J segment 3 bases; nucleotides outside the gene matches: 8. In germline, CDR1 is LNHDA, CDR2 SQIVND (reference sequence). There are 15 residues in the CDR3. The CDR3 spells CASIPGQLYTGELFF. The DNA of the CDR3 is TGTGCCAGTATCCCGGGACAGCTGTACACCGGGGAGCTGTTTTTT.

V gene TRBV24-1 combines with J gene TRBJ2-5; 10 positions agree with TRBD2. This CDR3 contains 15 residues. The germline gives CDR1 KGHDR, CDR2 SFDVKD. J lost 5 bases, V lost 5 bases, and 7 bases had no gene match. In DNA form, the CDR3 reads TGTGCCACCAGTGTCCTAGCGGGAGTGGGGGAGACCCAGTACTTC. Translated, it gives CATSVLAGVGETQYF.

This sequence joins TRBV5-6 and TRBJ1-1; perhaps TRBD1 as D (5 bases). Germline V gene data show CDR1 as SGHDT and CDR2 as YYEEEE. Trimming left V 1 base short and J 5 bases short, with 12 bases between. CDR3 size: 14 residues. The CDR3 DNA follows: TGTGCCAGCAGCTTGACAGGTCGTCGGACTGAAGCTTTCTTT. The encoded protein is CASSLTGRRTEAFF. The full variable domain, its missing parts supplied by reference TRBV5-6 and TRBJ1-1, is DAGVTQSPTHLIKTRGQQVTLRCSPKSGHDTVSWYQQALGQGPQFIFQYYEEEERQRGNFPDRFSGHQFPNYSSELNVNALLLGDSALYLCASSLTGRRTEAFFGQGTRLTVV.